A single sample is the source of the 7 T cell receptor beta chains below, sequenced in a study of cytomegalovirus exposure and HLA in healthy donors. Researchers ran the PCR with 60 Vbeta and 13 Jbeta primers. Libraries were prepared by immunoSEQ multiplex PCR; TCRdb keeps only in-frame clonotypes and omits some of them. In the table there are 150,000 to 200,000 clones, approximately 79% of which are singletons. Input material: PBMCs. These receptors originate from a human donor in good health.

The V call is TRBV18, the J call TRBJ2-1; 7 bases agree with TRBD2. Germline trimming cut 5 bases from V and 4 bases from J; bases unmatched to any gene: 11. The CDR3 contains 16 residues. Germline CDR1 KGHSH, CDR2 LQKENI. Written as DNA, the CDR3 is TGTGCCAGCTCATCGCAGCGGGGTGCAGGGTACAATGAGCAGTTCTTC. Translated: CASSSQRGAGYNEQFF.

The chain links TRBV11-2 to TRBJ2-3; D not certain. This CDR3 has 12 residues. Trimming removed 6 bases from V and 4 bases from J, with 8 bases in between. Germline assignment: CDR1 SGHAT and CDR2 FQNNGV. CDR3 nucleotide sequence: TGTGCCAGCAGTTTACTTCCAGATACGCAGTATTTT. It is translated as CASSLLPDTQYF.

J is TRBJ2-7 and V is TRBV11-2; possibly TRBD1 for D (6 bases). This CDR3 has 17 residues. The germline V gene has CDR1 SGHAT and CDR2 FQNNGV. V lost 2 bases, J lost 6 bases, and 23 bases lay in between. CDR3 region: CASSLLNRYRESSEQYF. CDR3 coding DNA: TGTGCCAGCAGCTTACTCAACCGATACAGGGAGTCGAGCGAGCAGTACTTC. The full variable domain, completed using reference TRBV11-2 and TRBJ2-7, is EAGVAQSPRYKIIEKRQSVAFWCNPISGHATLYWYQQILGQGPKLLIQFQNNGVVDDSQLPKDRFSAERLKGVDSTLKIQPAKLEDSAVYLCASSLLNRYRESSEQYFGPGTRLTVT.

In DNA, the CDR3 is TGTGCAAGTCGCGCGCGAGCCCGGGGGACTAGGAGGAATGAGCAGTTCTTC. This gives the protein CASRARARGTRRNEQFF. This chain uses TRBV12-2 with TRBJ2-1; the table names TRBD2, a call not compared with the DNA. TRBV12-2 is noted as a pseudogene. This CDR3 region has 17 residues.

This clone was observed a few times. CDR3 residues: CASGPTGGNQPQHF. The CDR3 DNA reads as TGTGCCAGCGGACCGACAGGGGGAAATCAGCCCCAGCATTTT. The chain links TRBV7-9 to TRBJ1-5, with 9 bases fitting TRBD1. The CDR3 runs to 14 residues. J was trimmed by 4 bases and V by 8 bases; bases with no gene match: 6. Germline CDR1 is SEHNR and CDR2 is FQNEAQ (reference sequence).

This clone was detected a few times. The chain couples TRBV13 to TRBJ1-1; 8 bases fit TRBD1. CDR1 is PRHDT, CDR2 FYEKMQ, per germline (reference sequence). The length of the CDR3 is 16 residues. The V segment lost 5 bases and the J segment 5 bases; nucleotides outside the gene matches: 13. CDR3 sequence: CASSLPGQASGTEAFF. CDR3 in DNA: TGTGCCAGCAGCCTACCGGGACAGGCGTCGGGGACTGAAGCTTTCTTT.

The rearrangement links TRBV4-1 to TRBJ2-6; 8 bases align to TRBD1. The junction had 1 base not matched to a gene; V was cut back by 3 bases and J by 0 bases. This CDR3 is 16 amino acids long. CDR1 and CDR2 (germline): MGHRA, YSYEKL. Here the CDR3 reads CASSHTGGSGANVLTF. The DNA of the CDR3 is TGCGCCAGCAGCCACACAGGGGGCTCTGGGGCCAACGTCCTGACTTTC.